This T cell receptor beta chain was found in a study of T-cell memory formation after mild COVID-19. TCRalpha and TCRbeta libraries used 5'RACE with constant-segment primers and UMIs. Each CDR3 protein is one row after TCRdb ran MiXCR on the 5' RACE reads. Among hundreds of thousands of distinct CDR3 sequences listed, about a fifth were seen once. Whole-study results and caveats: Clones that contracted from day 15 to 85 had balanced CD4/CD8; later expanders were CD4+ biased. Prior to infection, memory already included some responding clones, suggesting cross-reactive memory joined. Most CD4+ clones that shrank were in CM and EM, while CD8+ ones turned up in EMRA.

This clonotype was counted between two and nine times. Its specificity is not known. This receptor was taken from an adult woman who had mild COVID-19 (a few samples of this study predate the infection). Cell type and time point are not known. Specimen: PBMCs or a T cell subset sorted from them (not recorded which).

CDR3 DNA: TGTGCCAGCAGCCCGTCGAACGTAGACAGACCGGGGGAGCTGTTTTTT. Amino acids: CASSPSNVDRPGELFF. This rearrangement joins TRBV7-3 to TRBJ2-2, with a possible D match to TRBD1 (5 bases). Germline CDR1 and CDR2: SGHTA and FQGTGA. This CDR3 spans 16 amino acids. V dropped 5 bases and J dropped 8 bases, with 21 bases sitting between them.